These T cell receptor beta chains were read from a single sample in a study of control samples from healthy donors and cancer patients. TCRdb keeps only in-frame clones here, not all; method: immunoSEQ multiplex PCR. The data show roughly 130,000 clones, 80% to 95% seen once. The source material was blood. These receptors originate from a man aged 30 to 39 in good health. Each CDR3 is given with its conserved first and last residue. D genes are given only for firm matches. Size tells how often a clone was seen (once, few, many) or the class of an expanded clone, and some rows leave it out.

D gene	clone size	V gene	J gene	CDR3 DNA	CDR3 protein
NA	NA	TRBV29-1	TRBJ1-1	TGCAGCGTTGAACCGGGACAACAACGGGCTGAAGCTTTCTTT	CSVEPGQQRAEAFF
TRBD1	NA	TRBV30	TRBJ1-3	TGTGCCTGGATGACGGACAGGGATGGAAACACCATATATTTT	CAWMTDRDGNTIYF
TRBD2	NA	TRBV18	TRBJ2-3	TGTGCCAGCTCACCAACTAGCGGGAGCTCAGATACGCAGTATTTT	CASSPTSGSSDTQYF
NA	NA	TRBV6-1	TRBJ1-2	TGTGCCAGCAGTGAAGTTGGTGGAGACTATGGCTACACCTTC	CASSEVGGDYGYTF
NA	NA	TRBV23-1	TRBJ2-1	TGCGCCAGCACTCGAGCAGGAATGCAGTTCTTC	CASTRAGMQFF
TRBD2	NA	TRBV5-4	TRBJ2-7	TGTGCCAGCAACAAAGCGGGAGCCGCCTACGAGCAGTACTTC	CASNKAGAAYEQYF
TRBD2	NA	TRBV5-5	TRBJ2-7	TGTGCCAGCAGCTTGGGCGGGACTAGCGGCTACGAGCAGTACTTC	CASSLGGTSGYEQYF
NA	NA	TRBV2	TRBJ1-2	TGTGCCAGCGTCGATCGGACAGCCTATGGCTACACCTTC	CASVDRTAYGYTF
TRBD2	NA	TRBV7-2	TRBJ2-7	TGTGCCAGCAGCGTTTCCCCCACTAGCGGGAGGGCATACGAGCAGTACTTC	CASSVSPTSGRAYEQYF
TRBD2	once	TRBV7-2	TRBJ2-1	TGTGCCAGCAGCTCGACTAGCGGGAGGCTACTCTCCTACAATGAGCAGTTCTTC	CASSSTSGRLLSYNEQFF
TRBD1	NA	TRBV6-1	TRBJ1-2	TGTGCCAGCAGTGACGGGGGGACAGGGGGGCGTGGCTACACCTTC	CASSDGGTGGRGYTF
TRBD1	once	TRBV5-5	TRBJ2-7	TGTGCCAGCAGCCTCCGTCTTCAAACAGGGGTTCTCGAGCAGTACTTC	CASSLRLQTGVLEQYF
NA	NA	TRBV27	TRBJ2-1	TGTGCCAGCAGTTCCTTCTCGGGCAATGAGCAGTTCTTC	CASSSFSGNEQFF
TRBD1	NA	TRBV7-2	TRBJ2-1	TGTGCCAGCAGCTTCCGGACAGGGGGATGGAGCTCCTACAATGAGCAGTTCTTC	CASSFRTGGWSSYNEQFF
NA	NA	TRBV15	TRBJ1-4	TGTGCCACCAGCAGAGGTGGGGCCGGGGCTAATGAAAAACTGTTTTTT	CATSRGGAGANEKLFF
TRBD1	NA	TRBV28	TRBJ1-2	TGTGCCAGCAGATTCGGGACAGGGGGTAGCTATGGCTACACCTTC	CASRFGTGGSYGYTF
NA	NA	TRBV9	TRBJ2-1	TGTGCCAGCAGCGCCCGTTCAACCCTAGCCTACAATGAGCAGTTCTTC	CASSARSTLAYNEQFF
NA	NA	TRBV5-4	TRBJ1-2	TGTGCCAGCAGCCCGGGTAACTATGGCTACACCTTC	CASSPGNYGYTF
NA	once	TRBV30	TRBJ2-5	TGTGCCTGGAGTGGAACGAGCCAAGAGACCCAGTACTTC	CAWSGTSQETQYF
NA	NA	TRBV11-2	TRBJ1-2	TGTGCCAGCAGCTTAGTGGCGGGACATTATGGCTACACCTTC	CASSLVAGHYGYTF
TRBD1	NA	TRBV4-3	TRBJ2-2	TGCGCCAGCAGCCAAGACCCTGGATTGGCAGGGGGTACCGGGGAGCTGTTTTTT	CASSQDPGLAGGTGELFF
NA	NA	TRBV2	TRBJ2-1	TGTGCCAGCAGCCCGTCCCGGGACACGGAGCAGTTCTTC	CASSPSRDTEQFF
NA	NA	TRBV11-1	TRBJ1-1	TGTGCCAGCAGCCTATTTCTGAACACTGAAGCTTTCTTT	CASSLFLNTEAFF
NA	NA	TRBV27	TRBJ1-3	TGTGCCAGCAGCCGGGATCGCGGGCTCTCTGGAAACACCATATATTTT	CASSRDRGLSGNTIYF
TRBD1	NA	TRBV7-9	TRBJ2-7	TGTGCCAGCAGCTTATACGGCAGGGGGCTATCCTACGAGCAGTACTTC	CASSLYGRGLSYEQYF
NA	NA	TRBV19	TRBJ1-5	TGTGCCAGTACCCGGACCGGGACGGCGAATCAGCCCCAGCATTTT	CASTRTGTANQPQHF
NA	NA	TRBV28	TRBJ1-2	TGTGCCAGCAGTTTAAATGTTGTTGTGAGAGGACAATGCTACACCTTC	CASSLNVVVRGQCYTF
NA	NA	TRBV14	TRBJ2-7	TGTGCCAGCAGCCAAGATTTCAGGGGTTCCCACGAGCAGTACTTC	CASSQDFRGSHEQYF
TRBD2	NA	TRBV25-1	TRBJ2-1	TGTGCCAGCAGTGAAGAACTAGCGGGAGTTAAAAATGAGCAGTTCTTC	CASSEELAGVKNEQFF